The 2 T cell receptor beta chains below come from one sample, sequenced in a study of T cells after yellow fever vaccination. TCRdb analysed the 5' RACE reads with MiXCR anew, one entry per CDR3 protein. Found here are around 310,000 distinct CDR3 sequences, almost 4% of them singletons; the top ten hold more than 20%. The sample in question was PBMCs, obtained 5 days after the yellow fever booster vaccination. These receptors were taken from a man aged 18 to 29 who received the YFV17D yellow fever vaccine.

V and J are TRBV14 and TRBJ1-1, with TRBD1 matching over 11 bases. The CDR3 is 16 amino acids. Germline CDR1 and CDR2: SGHDN and FVKESK. Unmatched junction bases numbered 9, after V lost 4 bases and J lost 5 bases. CDR3 amino acids: CASSPIVGQGATEAFF. The DNA of the CDR3 is TGTGCCAGCAGCCCTATAGTCGGACAGGGGGCAACTGAAGCTTTCTTT. Full variable domain (missing parts from reference TRBV14 and TRBJ1-1): EAGVTQFPSHSVIEKGQTVTLRCDPISGHDNLYWYRRVMGKEIKFLLHFVKESKQDESGMPNNRFLAERTGGTYSTLKVQPAELEDSGVYFCASSPIVGQGATEAFFGQGTRLTVV.

This clonotype was seen repeatedly, ten times or more. This chain joins TRBV4-1 and TRBJ2-4, with 11 bases fitting TRBD1. CDR3 length: 15 residues. V dropped 4 bases and J dropped 8; count of bases not matched to a gene: 7. Germline V gene data show CDR1 as MGHRA and CDR2 as YSYEKL. CDR3 in amino acids: CASSPDRDRGDIQYF. As DNA, the CDR3 is TGCGCCAGCAGCCCAGATCGGGACAGGGGGGACATTCAGTACTTC.